Listed below are T cell receptor beta chains from one sample, sequenced in a study of T cell responses to AZD1222 COVID-19 vaccine. Sequencing used immunoSEQ multiplex PCR; TCRdb keeps in-frame clones, though not all of them. The sample carries roughly 110,000 clones, around 90% recorded once. The sample was peripheral blood, taken 28 days after the second AZD1222 dose. These receptors all stem from an adult who received the AZD1222 COVID-19 vaccine. The CDR3 runs from the conserved cysteine through the conserved F or W. The order of the fields is D gene, V gene, clone size, J gene, CDR3 DNA, CDR3 protein. A D gene is named only where the DNA matches it firmly. Size is stated for part of the rows, as once, few or many counts, or as a class when the clone is expanded.

.,TRBV20-1,.,TRBJ2-3,TGCAGTGCTAGTGGGGATACGCAGTATTTT,CSASGDTQYF
.,TRBV6-1,.,TRBJ2-5,TGTGCCAGCAGTGAACTAGGGGGGGAGACCCAGTACTTC,CASSELGGETQYF
TRBD1,TRBV19,.,TRBJ1-2,TGTGCCAGTAGTATTGGAACAGGGGGCTTTTGGGGCTACACCTTC,CASSIGTGGFWGYTF
.,TRBV27,.,TRBJ1-1,TGTGCCAGCAGTCCGGGTCCTTACACTGAAGCTTTCTTT,CASSPGPYTEAFF
.,TRBV27,.,TRBJ1-2,TGTGCCAGCAAGCCTCTGGGGGGGGGAGATTATGGCTACACCTTC,CASKPLGGGDYGYTF
.,TRBV18,.,TRBJ1-5,TGTGCCAGCTCACCGCCCTCCCAATGGGGGAATCAGCCCCAGCATTTT,CASSPPSQWGNQPQHF
.,TRBV6-5,.,TRBJ2-1,TGTGCCAGCAGTTACCCACCTGCTGAGCAGTTCTTC,CASSYPPAEQFF
TRBD1,TRBV7-3,.,TRBJ2-3,TGTGCCAGCAGCCTAGTCCCGGGACAGGGCACAGATACGCAGTATTTT,CASSLVPGQGTDTQYF
.,TRBV30,.,TRBJ1-2,TGTGCCTGGGAGGGGCACTATGGCTACACCTTC,CAWEGHYGYTF
.,TRBV21-1,.,TRBJ2-3,TGTGCCAGCAGCAAAAGACGGGGTGACGCTCATACGCAGTATTTT,CASSKRRGDAHTQYF
TRBD1,TRBV5-4,.,TRBJ1-1,TGTGCCAGCAGCCCCAGGACAGGGGGCATGGGAAGCACTGAAGCTTTCTTT,CASSPRTGGMGSTEAFF
.,TRBV7-9,.,TRBJ2-5,TGTGCCAGCAGCCATCTCCTAGAGACCCAGTACTTC,CASSHLLETQYF
.,TRBV6-5,.,TRBJ1-1,TGTGCCAGCAGTCGGACGGGGAACACTGAAGCTTTCTTT,CASSRTGNTEAFF
.,TRBV5-4,.,TRBJ1-2,TGTGCCAGCAGCTTGGATGGTAACGGCTACACCTTC,CASSLDGNGYTF
TRBD2,TRBV18,.,TRBJ2-4,TGTGCCAGCTCACCACCGAACCGCGGGGGGGCCCTTGGTAACATTCAGTACTTC,CASSPPNRGGALGNIQYF
.,TRBV10-1,.,TRBJ2-2,TGCGCCAGCAGTTCGAACACCGGGGAGCTGTTTTTT,CASSSNTGELFF
.,TRBV7-2,few,TRBJ1-3,TGTGCCAGCAGCAAGGGGGTTGTATCTGGAAACACCATATATTTT,CASSKGVVSGNTIYF
.,TRBV3-1/TRBV3-2,.,TRBJ2-7,TGTGCCAGCGGACAGCGGGCCTACGAGCAGTACTTC,CASGQRAYEQYF
.,TRBV6-5,.,TRBJ1-4,TGTGCCAGCAGCCTATTGGGAGGGCCTGGTGAAAAACTGTTTTTT,CASSLLGGPGEKLFF
TRBD2,TRBV9,.,TRBJ2-3,TGTGCCAGCAGTGTCGGGACTAGCCCCACAGATACGCAGTATTTT,CASSVGTSPTDTQYF
TRBD1,TRBV7-9,.,TRBJ1-2,TGTGCCAGCAGCCCCGGGTCGGACAGGGGGCTAGGCTATGGCTACACCTTC,CASSPGSDRGLGYGYTF
TRBD1,TRBV5-6,.,TRBJ1-2,TGTGCCAGCAGCCCGGGACAGCCCAACTATGGCTACACCTTC,CASSPGQPNYGYTF
.,TRBV24-1,.,TRBJ1-3,TGTGCCACCAGCCGTGATATTGGAAACACCATATATTTT,CATSRDIGNTIYF
TRBD1,TRBV7-2,.,TRBJ2-2,TGTGCCAGCAGCTTTGGGCGAGGGGGCCAAACCGGGGAGCTGTTTTTT,CASSFGRGGQTGELFF
.,TRBV28,.,TRBJ1-5,TGTGCCAGCAGTTGGGGGGACCGACAGTATTATAGCAATCAGCCCCAGCATTTT,CASSWGDRQYYSNQPQHF
TRBD1,TRBV5-6,.,TRBJ1-2,TGTGCCAGCAGCTCCCCTAGGGGGCTCTATGGCTACACCTTC,CASSSPRGLYGYTF
.,TRBV5-4,.,TRBJ1-3,TGTGCCAGCAGCTCAGCTGGAAACACCATATATTTT,CASSSAGNTIYF
.,TRBV30,few,TRBJ1-1,TGTGCCTGGAGCCAGTTCAGGGTAAGGACTGAAGCTTTCTTT,CAWSQFRVRTEAFF
TRBD1,TRBV18,.,TRBJ1-6,TGTGCCAGCTCTCCCTTCAAACAGGGGGCTCTTTCACCCCTCCACTTT,CASSPFKQGALSPLHF
TRBD2,TRBV9,.,TRBJ2-2,TGTGCCAGCAGCCCAGGACTAGAAGGCGGGGAGCTGTTTTTT,CASSPGLEGGELFF
.,TRBV7-8,few,TRBJ1-1,TGTGCCAGCAGCTTAGTTGGGGGGGCAGGGGCGAACACTGAAGCTTTCTTT,CASSLVGGAGANTEAFF
.,TRBV4-1,.,TRBJ1-2,TGCGCCAGCAGCCAAGAAATTAACTATGGCTACACCTTC,CASSQEINYGYTF
.,TRBV5-1,.,TRBJ1-5,TGCGCCAGCAGCTTGCGGGGCAAAGAAGGCCAGCCCCAGCATTTT,CASSLRGKEGQPQHF
.,TRBV10-1,.,TRBJ1-5,TGCGCCAGCAGTGAGTCGAAGAGGGCCGTGGGTCAGCCCCAGCATTTT,CASSESKRAVGQPQHF
.,TRBV28,.,TRBJ2-7,TGTGCCAGCCAAAGTTGGGCAGGAGCCTCCTACGAGCAGTACTTC,CASQSWAGASYEQYF
.,TRBV19,.,TRBJ1-5,TGTGCCAGTAGTATTGGGGGCAGCAATCAGCCCCAGCATTTT,CASSIGGSNQPQHF
.,TRBV9,.,TRBJ1-1,TGTGCCAGCAGCGTCCGGCAGGGCGGCACTGAAGCTTTCTTT,CASSVRQGGTEAFF
.,TRBV14,.,TRBJ1-3,TGTGCCAGCAGCCAAGCCGGCGTTCCCGGAAACACCATATATTTT,CASSQAGVPGNTIYF
.,TRBV15,.,TRBJ2-3,TGTGCGCCGGGGGCGGGCACAGATACGCAGTATTTT,CAPGAGTDTQYF
TRBD2,TRBV6-5,.,TRBJ2-5,TGTGCCACCACCGGGAGGACTAGCGTGGGGACCCAGTACTTC,CATTGRTSVGTQYF
.,TRBV30,.,TRBJ1-6,TGTGCCTGGAGTGTAGGGCAGGGTAATTCACCCCTCCACTTT,CAWSVGQGNSPLHF
TRBD2,TRBV2,.,TRBJ2-7,TGTGCCAGCAGACCTAGCGGAACCTACGAGCAGTACTTC,CASRPSGTYEQYF
TRBD1,TRBV5-1,once,TRBJ2-1,TGCGCCAGCAGCACAGGGACAGGGGCCTACAATGAGCAGTTCTTC,CASSTGTGAYNEQFF
TRBD2,TRBV4-1,.,TRBJ2-6,TGCGCCAGCAGCCAACAATCGCGGGGGGCGGCTGGGACTGGGGCCAACGTCCTGACTTTC,CASSQQSRGAAGTGANVLTF
.,TRBV7-9,.,TRBJ1-1,TGTGCCAGCAGCTTAGAGGGAAGGTTTACTGAAGCTTTCTTT,CASSLEGRFTEAFF
TRBD1,TRBV7-6,.,TRBJ2-5,TGTGCCAGCAGCTCTCGGGGGGGCCCACGGGACAGGGGCCGTCAAGAGACCCAGTACTTC,CASSSRGGPRDRGRQETQYF
TRBD1,TRBV27,.,TRBJ2-7,TGTGCCAGCAGTGGGACAGGGGGCGGCGGGGCCTACGAGCAGTACTTC,CASSGTGGGGAYEQYF
.,TRBV10-2,.,TRBJ2-7,TGCGCCAGCAGTGAAGAGGGACCCGGGGGCTACGAGCAGTACTTC,CASSEEGPGGYEQYF
.,TRBV4-1,.,TRBJ1-3,TGCGCCAGCAGCCAAGAGTCCCACAGCAACCTAGCTGGAAACACCATATATTTT,CASSQESHSNLAGNTIYF
.,TRBV3-1/TRBV3-2,.,TRBJ1-5,TGTGCCAGCAGCCGGGACGATAGAGGAGGTGGCAATCAGCCCCAGCATTTT,CASSRDDRGGGNQPQHF
TRBD2,TRBV5-1,.,TRBJ2-3,TGCGCCAGCAGCTTGGGACTAGCGGGGGGCACAGATACGCAGTATTTT,CASSLGLAGGTDTQYF
.,TRBV29-1,.,TRBJ2-7,TGCAGCGTTACCTTTGACAGTACCTACGAGCAGTACTTC,CSVTFDSTYEQYF